The rows below give T cell receptor beta chains drawn from one sample of a study of patients and donors after allogeneic stem cell transplantation. One entry per CDR3 protein results from TCRdb running MiXCR on the RT-PCR reads. The data contain about a million distinct CDR3 sequences, 15% to 20% of them singletons. Sample: blood, either unsorted or a sorted T cell fraction (not recorded which). These receptors all stem from a human donor who was either an allogeneic HSCT recipient or a stem cell or donor lymphocyte infusion donor (not recorded which). It is not recorded whose cells these are; they may come from a transplant donor. The CDR3 runs from the conserved cysteine through the conserved F or W. The order of the fields is D gene, V gene, clone size, J gene, CDR3 DNA, CDR3 protein. D genes are given only for firm matches. The size field is filled for only some rows; it gives once, few, many or a size class.

>-|TRBV6-1|-|TRBJ2-6
TGTGCCAGCAGTGAATCCTGGGTTGGGTCCTCTGGGGCCAACGTCCTGACTTTC
CASSESWVGSSGANVLTF
>TRBD2|TRBV3-1|-|TRBJ2-3
TGTGCCAGCAGACATACTAGCGGGGGGCGTACAGATACGCAGTATTTT
CASRHTSGGRTDTQYF
>-|TRBV11-2|-|TRBJ2-3
TGTGCCAGCAGCAGCCGATACACAGATACGCAGTATTTT
CASSSRYTDTQYF
>TRBD2|TRBV28|-|TRBJ2-1
TGTGCCAGCAGGGCCTGGACTAGCGACAATGAGCAGTTCTTC
CASRAWTSDNEQFF
>-|TRBV7-2|few|TRBJ2-7
TGTGCCAGCAGCTTGAGCGGGACAAACCCCTACGAGCAGTACTTC
CASSLSGTNPYEQYF
>-|TRBV6-1|-|TRBJ2-7
TGTGCCAGCAGCGATGAGGTGGGGTACGAGCAGTACTTC
CASSDEVGYEQYF
>TRBD1|TRBV12-3/TRBV12-4|-|TRBJ1-2
TGTGCCAGCAGTCTCCGACCGGGACAGATCTATGGCTACACCTTC
CASSLRPGQIYGYTF
>-|TRBV11-2|-|TRBJ2-2
TGTGCCAGCAGCTTAGATCGCTGGGACACTACGAACACCGGGGAGCTGTTTTTT
CASSLDRWDTTNTGELFF
>-|TRBV12-3/TRBV12-4|few|TRBJ2-7
TGTGCCAGCAGTTTACTTGGCGGTGGCCACGAGCAGTACTTC
CASSLLGGGHEQYF
>TRBD1|TRBV24-1|few|TRBJ2-1
TGTGCCACCAGTGATCCGGGACAGGGGATCAATGAGCAGTTCTTC
CATSDPGQGINEQFF
>-|TRBV11-2|few|TRBJ2-3
TGTGCCAGCAGCGGGTTGAGAGATACGCAGTATTTT
CASSGLRDTQYF
>-|TRBV5-5|-|TRBJ2-1
TGTGCCAGCAGCTGGAAACACAGCTCCTACAATGAGCAGTTCTTC
CASSWKHSSYNEQFF
>TRBD1|TRBV7-2|few|TRBJ1-2
TGTGCCAGCAGCGCCGGACAGGGGGACGGCTACACCTTC
CASSAGQGDGYTF
>TRBD1|TRBV12-3/TRBV12-4|many|TRBJ1-2
TGTGCCAGCAGTCCAGGACAGGGGAAATGGGGCTACACCTTC
CASSPGQGKWGYTF
>-|TRBV11-3|few|TRBJ2-7
TGTGCCAGCAGCGACTTCGTCAACTACGAGCAGTACTTC
CASSDFVNYEQYF
>-|TRBV13|-|TRBJ1-1
TGTGCCAGCAGCTTAAAGGCTCGGGGGGCAGGGCAGATCAACACTGAAGCTTTCTTT
CASSLKARGAGQINTEAFF
>-|TRBV4-2|-|TRBJ1-2
TGTGCCAGCAGCCAAGATGCTGCGAAGGGCTACACCTTC
CASSQDAAKGYTF
>-|TRBV2|few|TRBJ2-3
TGTGCCGGAGCACCCGACTCTACGCAGTATTTT
CAGAPDSTQYF
>-|TRBV12-3/TRBV12-4|-|TRBJ2-2
TGTGCCAGCAGTTTTGGGCACACCGGGGAGCTGTTTTTT
CASSFGHTGELFF
>-|TRBV5-1|-|TRBJ1-1
TGCGCCAGCAGCTCCTGGACAAAGAACACTGAAGCTTTCTTT
CASSSWTKNTEAFF
>TRBD2|TRBV5-1|-|TRBJ2-1
TGCGCCAGCAGCACCGCACTAGCGGGAGGAGGCAATGAGCAGTTCTTC
CASSTALAGGGNEQFF
>-|TRBV9|-|TRBJ1-2
TGTGCCAGCAGCCCTTGGTGGGGGGACCATGGCTACACCTTC
CASSPWWGDHGYTF
>TRBD1|TRBV15|few|TRBJ1-2
TGTGCCACCAGCGCTCCGGGACAGCAACACTATGGCTACACCTTC
CATSAPGQQHYGYTF
>-|TRBV7-9|-|TRBJ1-1
TGTGCCAGCAGCCGAGGGGCGCTTGAAGCTTTCTTT
CASSRGALEAFF
>-|TRBV7-3|few|TRBJ2-7
TGTGCCAGCAGCGCGGGTGAAGGGTCGGAGCAGTACTTC
CASSAGEGSEQYF
>-|TRBV12-3/TRBV12-4|-|TRBJ2-3
TGTGCCAGCAGTTTCCCAGGGTTCACAGATACGCAGTATTTT
CASSFPGFTDTQYF
>-|TRBV7-8|-|TRBJ2-6
TGTGCCAGCAGCTTAGTAGGGCGTTCCGGGGCCAACGTCCTGACTTTC
CASSLVGRSGANVLTF
>TRBD1|TRBV27|few|TRBJ1-1
TGTGCCAGCAGTTTATCGATGCCCCAGGGGGGAACTGAAGCTTTCTTT
CASSLSMPQGGTEAFF
>TRBD2|TRBV10-3|few|TRBJ2-7
TGTGCCATCAGTGAGTCGGGTAGCGGGAGCTACGAGCAGTACTTC
CAISESGSGSYEQYF
>-|TRBV6-1|many|TRBJ2-7
TGTGCCAGCAGTCTCGCCTCTAGCAAGAGCTCCTACGAGCAGTACTTC
CASSLASSKSSYEQYF
>TRBD1|TRBV12-3/TRBV12-4|few|TRBJ1-4
TGTGCCAGCAGTTGGGACAGGGGAGGGAGAGACGAAAAACTGTTTTTT
CASSWDRGGRDEKLFF
>TRBD1|TRBV6-1|few|TRBJ1-1
TGTGCCAGCAGTAAGGGGACAGAAACGAACACTGAAGCTTTCTTT
CASSKGTETNTEAFF
>-|TRBV27|-|TRBJ2-7
TGTGCCAGCAGTTACACCGGAGGGCGGAGCTACGAGCAGTACTTC
CASSYTGGRSYEQYF
>-|TRBV20-1|-|TRBJ2-7
TGCAGTGCTAGAACCGGGACCGTCACCAACGAGCAGTACTTC
CSARTGTVTNEQYF
>-|TRBV18|few|TRBJ2-2
TGTGCCAGCTCACCTAGCCCCTCTGTTTACACCGGGGAGCTGTTTTTT
CASSPSPSVYTGELFF
>-|TRBV6-1|-|TRBJ1-1
TGTGCCAGCAGTACCCTAGGACGGGGGGAAGCTTTCTTT
CASSTLGRGEAFF
>-|TRBV12-3/TRBV12-4|many|TRBJ2-3
TGTGCCAGCAGTTTAGCACGAGAACAGTATTTT
CASSLAREQYF